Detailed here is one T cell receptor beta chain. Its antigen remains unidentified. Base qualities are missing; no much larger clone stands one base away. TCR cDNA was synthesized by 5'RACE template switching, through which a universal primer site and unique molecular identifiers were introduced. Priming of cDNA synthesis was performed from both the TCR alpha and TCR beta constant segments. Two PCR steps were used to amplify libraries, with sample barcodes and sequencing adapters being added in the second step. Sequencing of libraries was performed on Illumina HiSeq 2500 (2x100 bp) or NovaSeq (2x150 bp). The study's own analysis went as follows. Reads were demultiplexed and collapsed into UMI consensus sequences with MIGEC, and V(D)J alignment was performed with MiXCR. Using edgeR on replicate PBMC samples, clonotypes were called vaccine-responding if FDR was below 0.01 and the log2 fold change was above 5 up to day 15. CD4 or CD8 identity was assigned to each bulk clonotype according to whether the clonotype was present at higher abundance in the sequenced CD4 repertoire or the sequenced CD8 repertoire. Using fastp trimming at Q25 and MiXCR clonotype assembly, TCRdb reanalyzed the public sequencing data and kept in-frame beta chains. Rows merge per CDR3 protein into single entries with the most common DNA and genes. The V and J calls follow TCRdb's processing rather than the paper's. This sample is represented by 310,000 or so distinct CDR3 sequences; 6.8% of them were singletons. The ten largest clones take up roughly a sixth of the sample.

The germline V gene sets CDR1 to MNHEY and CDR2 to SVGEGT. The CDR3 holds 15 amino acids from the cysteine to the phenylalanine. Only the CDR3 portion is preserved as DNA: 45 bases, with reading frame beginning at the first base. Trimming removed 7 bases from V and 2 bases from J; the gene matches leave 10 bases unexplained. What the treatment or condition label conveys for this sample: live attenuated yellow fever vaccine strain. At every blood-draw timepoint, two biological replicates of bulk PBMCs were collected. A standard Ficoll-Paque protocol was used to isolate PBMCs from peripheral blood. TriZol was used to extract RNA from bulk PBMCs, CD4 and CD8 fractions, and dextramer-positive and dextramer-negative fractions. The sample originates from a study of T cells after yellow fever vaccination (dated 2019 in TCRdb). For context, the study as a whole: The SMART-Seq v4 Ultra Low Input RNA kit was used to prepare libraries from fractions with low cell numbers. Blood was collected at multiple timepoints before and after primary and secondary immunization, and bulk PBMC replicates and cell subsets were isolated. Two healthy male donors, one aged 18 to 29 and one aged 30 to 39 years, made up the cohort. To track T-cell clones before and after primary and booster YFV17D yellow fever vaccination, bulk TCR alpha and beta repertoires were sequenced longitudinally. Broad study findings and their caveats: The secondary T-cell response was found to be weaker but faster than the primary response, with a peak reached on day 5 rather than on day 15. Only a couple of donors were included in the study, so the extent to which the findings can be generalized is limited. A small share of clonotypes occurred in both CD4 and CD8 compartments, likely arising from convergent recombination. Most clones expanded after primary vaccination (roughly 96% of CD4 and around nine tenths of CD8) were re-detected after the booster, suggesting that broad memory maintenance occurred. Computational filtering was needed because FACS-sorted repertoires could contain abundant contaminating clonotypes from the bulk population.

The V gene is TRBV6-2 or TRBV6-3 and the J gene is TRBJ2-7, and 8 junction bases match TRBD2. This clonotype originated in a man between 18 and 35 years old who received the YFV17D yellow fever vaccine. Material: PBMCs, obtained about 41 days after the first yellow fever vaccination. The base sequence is TGTGCCAGCACCCGACTCACGGGGGGGACCTACGAGCAGTACTTC. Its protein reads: CASTRLTGGTYEQYF.